The 21 T cell receptor beta chains in this list originate from one sample, sequenced in a study of tumor and adjacent non-tumor tissue in lung cancer. RNA was extracted from bulk tissue without any cell sorting. Three rounds of nested PCR, following a modified ARM-PCR protocol, produced the TCRbeta library. One entry per CDR3 protein, called by TCRdb with MiXCR from the multiplex PCR reads. The table shows approximately 90,000 distinct CDR3 sequences, with roughly 70% occurring only once. The source material was lung tumor tissue. These receptors were collected from a man in his 60s with non-small cell lung cancer.

This sequence joins TRBV29-1 and TRBJ1-2, with 7 bases fitting TRBD1. With 6 bases clipped from V and 4 bases from J, the junction kept 11 bases outside the gene matches. The germline V gene encodes CDR1 SQVTM and CDR2 ANQGSEA. CDR3 size: 14 residues. The CDR3 DNA reads as TGCAGCGTCTCCGGGACAGATGAGGGCTATGGCTACACCTTC. Amino acids: CSVSGTDEGYGYTF. The full variable domain, in which reference TRBV29-1 and TRBJ1-2 provide the parts outside the CDR3, is SAVISQKPSRDICQRGTSLTIQCQVDSQVTMMFWYRQQPGQSLTLIATANQGSEATYESGFVIDKFPISRPNLTFSTLTVSNMSPEDSSIYLCSVSGTDEGYGYTFGSGTRLTVV.

This clonotype was detected once. At one end the junction does not follow the germline gene, possibly because of a read error. The V and J genes are TRBV6-1 and TRBJ1-5; D is uncertain. CDR1 and CDR2 (germline): MNHNS, SASEGT. The CDR3 is 13 amino acids. The CDR3 DNA reads TGTACCAGCAGTGAAACCACCCTTCAGCCCCAGCATTTT. This translates into CTSSETTLQPQHF.

The chain links TRBV20-1 to TRBJ2-1, with TRBD2 as a possible D gene (6 bases). The J call could be wrong; TRBJ2-7 is a better fit for the DNA end. This CDR3 contains 15 residues. Germline V lookup: CDR1 DFQATT, CDR2 SNEGSKA (reference sequence). CDR3 region: CSAHTPSGDYNEQYF. CDR3 DNA: TGCAGTGCTCACACTCCCTCGGGGGATTACAATGAGCAGTACTTC.

This clonotype was observed at least ten times. The V call is TRBV4-3, the J call TRBJ2-3; D is perhaps TRBD1 (5 bases). Trimming shortened V by 4 bases and J by 3 bases, and 14 bases separated the two germline ends. Germline CDR1 and CDR2: LGHNA and YSLEER. This CDR3 contains 15 residues. Written as DNA, the CDR3 is TGCGCCAGCAGCCCCCGGGTAGGGGCTACAGATACGCAGTATTTT. Encoded protein: CASSPRVGATDTQYF.

Turning to this clonotype: A much larger clone is a single base away; this may be a read error. The J gene is TRBJ2-2, the V gene TRBV20-1, with TRBD2 matching over 9 bases. The V gene's germline CDR1 is DFQATT and CDR2 SNEGSKA (reference sequence). The CDR3 contains 14 residues. Trimming took 4 bases from V and 5 from J; bases not matched to a gene: 5. The CDR3 bases are TGCAGTGCTATGCTAGCGGGATGGACCGGGGAGCTGTTTTTT. Residues: CSAMLAGWTGELFF.

By share of the sample, this clonotype is medium-sized. V and J are TRBV11-2 and TRBJ2-1; 7 nucleotides agree with TRBD1. The CDR3 has 15 amino acids. CDR1 SGHAT and CDR2 FQNNGV come from the germline V gene. J was trimmed by 1 base and V by 5 bases; bases with no gene match: 5. CDR3 amino acids: CASSRGTESYNEQFF. The CDR3 DNA reads TGTGCCAGCAGCCGTGGGACAGAATCCTACAATGAGCAGTTCTTC.

DNA for the CDR3: TGTGCCAGTAGCTCCATGACAGTCAGCACAGATACGCAGTATTTT. Amino acids: CASSSMTVSTDTQYF. The rearrangement links TRBV4-2 to TRBJ2-3; maybe TRBD1 (5 bases). V was shortened by 9 bases and J by 0 bases, with 16 bases between the two germline ends. The CDR3 is 15 amino acids. From germline, CDR1 is LGHNA and CDR2 YNFKEQ.

This clonotype was counted a few times. A much larger clone lies one base from this, so it may be a read error. The chain is built from TRBV6-2 or TRBV6-3 and TRBJ2-3; D might be TRBD2 (5 bases). V lost 4 bases to trimming and J lost 14 bases, with 22 bases between them. This CDR3 region has 14 residues. Germline V CDR1 and CDR2: MNHEY, SVGEGT. This CDR3 is CASSSGMMIAVTYF. DNA of the CDR3: TGTGCCAGCAGTTCGGGGATGATGATCGCAGTCACGTATTTT.

To note about this clonotype: One junction end disagrees with the germline gene, perhaps due to a read error. The rearrangement links TRBV4-2 to TRBJ2-3, with TRBD1 matching 7 bases. Germline V gene sequence: CDR1 LGHNA, CDR2 YNFKEQ. This CDR3 is built from 17 residues. In DNA form, the CDR3 reads TGTGCCAGTAGCCAAGGCCGGCGGACAGGCTACATAGATACGCAGTATTTT. This sequence encodes CASSQGRRTGYIDTQYF.

As to this clonotype: Germline and junction disagree at one end, which may indicate a read error. The rearrangement links TRBV6-5 to TRBJ2-2; 7 bases line up with TRBD1. CDR1 MNHEY and CDR2 SVGAGI come from the germline V gene. This CDR3 contains 15 residues. This CDR3 is CVSRSGTVNTLELFF. In DNA form, the CDR3 reads TGTGTCAGCAGGTCCGGGACAGTGAACACCTTGGAGCTGTTTTTT.

Worth noting for this clonotype: One end of the junction is discordant with germline, which a read error may explain. The V call is TRBV4-1, the J call TRBJ1-2; TRBD1 might be the D (5 bases). The CDR3 length is 14 residues. Germline V CDR1 and CDR2: MGHRA, YSYEKL. In DNA, the CDR3 is TGCGCCAGTAGCCAGGAGACAGAGCCCTATGGCTACGCCTTC. This codes for CASSQETEPYGYAF.

This clonotype was counted ten times or more. This rearrangement joins TRBV12-3 or TRBV12-4 to TRBJ1-1; 8 positions match TRBD1. The CDR3 is 13 residues long. The junction had 6 bases not matched to a gene; V was cut back by 5 bases and J by 7 bases. Here the CDR3 reads CASSPGQGLEAFF. The CDR3 DNA follows: TGTGCCAGCAGTCCAGGACAGGGACTTGAAGCTTTCTTT.

As concerns this clonotype: Mismatch with germline at one junction end may stem from a read error. This chain connects TRBV6-5 to TRBJ2-6; D is perhaps TRBD1 or TRBD2 (5 bases each). Germline CDR1 is MNHEY and CDR2 is SVGAGI. The CDR3 totals 15 residues. CDR3 loop: CASSYGGAGTNVLTF. The CDR3 DNA sequence: TGTGCCAGCAGTTACGGGGGAGCTGGGACCAACGTCCTGACGTTC.

The count of this clonotype is one. The chain is built from TRBV12-3 or TRBV12-4 and TRBJ2-6, with 8 bases identical to TRBD1. Trimming cost V 10 bases and J 1 base; bases outside gene matches: 6. The CDR3 is 15 amino acids. The CDR3 region has the DNA TGTGCCACTTCGGGACAGGAGTCTGGGGCCAACGTCCTGACTTTC. It specifies CATSGQESGANVLTF.

This clonotype occurred once. The CDR3 does not close with the conserved phenylalanine or tryptophan, likely indicating a read error. No DNA is shown, since the ends of the CDR3 on it are uncertain; the CDR3 is the one TCRdb lists. The V call is TRBV5-4, the J call TRBJ2-5. The CDR3 region is 14 residues in length, termini included. Germline V gene data show CDR1 as SGHNT and CDR2 as YYREEE (reference sequence). The CDR3 protein is CASSRPVEGETRYL.

This chain uses TRBV29-1 with TRBJ2-7; 11 nucleotides line up with TRBD1. The CDR3 runs 13 residues. V gave up 5 bases and J gave up 7 bases; unmatched junction bases: 7. Germline loops: CDR1 SQVTM, CDR2 ANQGSEA. The CDR3 DNA sequence: TGCAGCGTTTCATGGACAGGGGGCAGAGAGCAGTACTTC. Translating gives CSVSWTGGREQYF.

About this clonotype itself: One end of the junction varies from germline; a read error may be responsible. The rearrangement joins TRBV12-3 or TRBV12-4 to TRBJ2-7, with 7 bases that match TRBD1. This CDR3 comprises 16 residues. The CDR3 DNA reads TGTGTCAGCAGTCCCTGGACGGGACAGACAGCCTACGAGCAGTACTTC. This encodes CVSSPWTGQTAYEQYF.

As concerns this clonotype: At one end the junction does not follow the germline gene, possibly because of a read error. The genes are TRBV4-2 and TRBJ2-2; a weak D match, TRBD2 (5 bases). The CDR3 is 15 amino acids. The V gene's germline CDR1 is LGHNA and CDR2 YNFKEQ. The CDR3 sequence: CVSSATEENTGELFF. CDR3 nucleotide sequence: TGTGTCAGCAGCGCAACGGAGGAGAACACCGGGGAGCTGTTTTTT.

V is TRBV2 and J is TRBJ2-1; 11 bases match TRBD2. Germline V gene lookup returns CDR1 SNHLY and CDR2 FYNNEI. Trimming took 1 base from V and 8 from J; bases not matched to a gene: 7. CDR3 length: 16 residues. CDR3 bases: TGTGCCAGCAGTGAAGTAACTAGCGGGAGACCTTATGAGCAGTTCTTC. This encodes CASSEVTSGRPYEQFF.

The chain carries TRBV12-3 or TRBV12-4 and TRBJ1-2; no definite D call. The CDR3 extends over 13 amino acids. Trimming left V 9 bases short and J 4 bases short, with 15 bases between. Written as DNA, the CDR3 is TGTGCCAGTCGGGAGGGTTTCTCCTATGGCTACACCTTC. Protein product: CASREGFSYGYTF.

This chain joins TRBV11-3 and TRBJ1-2, with D unresolved. V lost 1 base to trimming and J lost 1 base, with 4 bases between them. The length of the CDR3 is 13 residues. In germline, CDR1 is SGHNT, CDR2 YENEEA. CDR3 residues: CASSLGDNYGYTF. The CDR3 region has the DNA TGTGCCAGCAGCTTAGGAGATAACTATGGCTACACCTTC.